This paragraph covers one T cell receptor beta chain sequence. Its target is unknown. The data stem from a study of shared clonotypes between healthy human individuals. Across the whole study: Researchers drew samples from a couple of women and a few men aged 18 to 49.

Each cell subset's genomic DNA was divided evenly among several immunoSEQ plates. This table comes from immunoSEQ multiplex PCR, and its TCRdb copy is limited to in-frame clones, with some not included. Among some 2,500,000 clones, 80% to 95% were seen once, and the ten largest hold 0.35% to 0.45%. Participating donors were healthy, HIV-negative adults free of recent acute infections or vaccinations. Study outcomes and limitations: About 4.5% of naive CD4 clonotypes were common to a few donors.

The germline V and J ends were trimmed by 4 bases and 0 bases, with 14 bases remaining between them. The CDR3 sequence is 15 residues long. Germline loops: CDR1 SGHRS, CDR2 YFSETQ. The chain links TRBV5-1 to TRBJ2-7, with D perhaps TRBD1 (6 bases). This receptor was taken from a man aged 18-30 years in good health. Some clones in this sample may be carry-over from other donors' samples. Sequencing was done on a sample of naive CD4+ T cells from PBMCs. Specified subset: CD45RA+ positively selected. For the CDR3, the DNA is TGCGCCAGCAGCCGTGACTTGGGGGCCTCCTACGAGCAGTACTTC. Translation: CASSRDLGASYEQYF.